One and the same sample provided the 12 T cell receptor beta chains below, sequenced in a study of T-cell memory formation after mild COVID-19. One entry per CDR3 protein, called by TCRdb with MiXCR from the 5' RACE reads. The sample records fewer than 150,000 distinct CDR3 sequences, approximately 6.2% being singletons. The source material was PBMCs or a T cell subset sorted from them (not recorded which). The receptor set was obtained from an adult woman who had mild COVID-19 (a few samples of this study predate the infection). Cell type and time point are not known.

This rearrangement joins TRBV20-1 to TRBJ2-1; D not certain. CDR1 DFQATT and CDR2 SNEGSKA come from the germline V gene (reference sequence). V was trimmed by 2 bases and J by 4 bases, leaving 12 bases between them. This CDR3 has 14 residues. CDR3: CSARPPSLYNEQFF. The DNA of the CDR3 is TGCAGTGCTAGACCACCGTCGCTATACAATGAGCAGTTCTTC.

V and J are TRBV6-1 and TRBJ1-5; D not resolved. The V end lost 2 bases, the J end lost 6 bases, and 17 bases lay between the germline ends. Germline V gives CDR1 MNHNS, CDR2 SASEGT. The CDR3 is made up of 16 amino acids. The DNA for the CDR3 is TGTGCCAGCAGTGAATTGGTCCTCTGGTATAGTCAGCCCCAGCATTTT. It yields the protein CASSELVLWYSQPQHF.

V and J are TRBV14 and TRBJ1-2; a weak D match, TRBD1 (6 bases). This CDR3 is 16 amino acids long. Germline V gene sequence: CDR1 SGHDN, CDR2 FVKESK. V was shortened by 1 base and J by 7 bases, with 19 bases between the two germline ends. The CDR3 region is CASSQALFAGAGGYTF. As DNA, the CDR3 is TGTGCCAGCAGCCAAGCTCTCTTCGCAGGGGCGGGTGGCTACACCTTC. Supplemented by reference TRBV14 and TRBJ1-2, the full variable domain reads EAGVTQFPSHSVIEKGQTVTLRCDPISGHDNLYWYRRVMGKEIKFLLHFVKESKQDESGMPNNRFLAERTGGTYSTLKVQPAELEDSGVYFCASSQALFAGAGGYTFGSGTRLTVV.

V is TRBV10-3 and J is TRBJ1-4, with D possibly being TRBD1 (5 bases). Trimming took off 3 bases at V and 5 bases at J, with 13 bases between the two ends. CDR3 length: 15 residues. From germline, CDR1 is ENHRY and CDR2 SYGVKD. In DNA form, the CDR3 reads TGTGCCATCAGTGATGGGGGTATCTCAAATGAAAAACTGTTTTTT. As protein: CAISDGGISNEKLFF.

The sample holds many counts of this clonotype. In DNA, the CDR3 is TGTGCCAGCAGCAGACTAGTAACCGGGGAGCTGTTTTTT. Amino acid sequence: CASSRLVTGELFF. The chain is built from TRBV6-5 and TRBJ2-2; possible D gene TRBD2, 6 bases. The CDR3 runs to 13 residues. V lost 6 bases to trimming and J lost 5 bases, with 10 bases between them. Germline V lookup: CDR1 MNHEY, CDR2 SVGAGI.

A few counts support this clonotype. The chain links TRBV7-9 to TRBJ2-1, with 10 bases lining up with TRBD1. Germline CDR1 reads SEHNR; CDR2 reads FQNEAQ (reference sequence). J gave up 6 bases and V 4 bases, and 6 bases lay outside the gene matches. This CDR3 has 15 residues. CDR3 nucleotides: TGTGCCAGCAGCTCTCTAGGGACAGGGGTCAATGAGCAGTTCTTC. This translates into CASSSLGTGVNEQFF.

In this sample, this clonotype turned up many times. The CDR3 DNA is TGCGCCAGCAGCTTGGACATTTACACTGAAGCTTTCTTT. This encodes CASSLDIYTEAFF. This chain joins TRBV5-1 and TRBJ1-1; D is undetermined. The ends were cut back, 0 bases at V and 3 bases at J, with 6 bases in the middle. The CDR3 extends over 13 amino acids. The germline V gene encodes CDR1 SGHRS and CDR2 YFSETQ.

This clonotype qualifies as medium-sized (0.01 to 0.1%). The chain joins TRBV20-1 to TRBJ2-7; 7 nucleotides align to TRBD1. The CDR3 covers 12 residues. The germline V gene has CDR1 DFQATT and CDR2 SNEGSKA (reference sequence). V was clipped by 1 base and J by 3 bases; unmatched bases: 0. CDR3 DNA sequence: TGCAGTGCTAGAGCAGGGGGCTACGAGCAGTACTTC. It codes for CSARAGGYEQYF.

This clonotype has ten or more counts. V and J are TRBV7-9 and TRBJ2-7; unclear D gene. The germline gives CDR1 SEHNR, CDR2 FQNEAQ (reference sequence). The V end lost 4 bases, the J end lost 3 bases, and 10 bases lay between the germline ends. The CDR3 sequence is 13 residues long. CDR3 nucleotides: TGTGCCAGCAGCTCAGATACCATCTACGAGCAGTACTTC. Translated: CASSSDTIYEQYF.

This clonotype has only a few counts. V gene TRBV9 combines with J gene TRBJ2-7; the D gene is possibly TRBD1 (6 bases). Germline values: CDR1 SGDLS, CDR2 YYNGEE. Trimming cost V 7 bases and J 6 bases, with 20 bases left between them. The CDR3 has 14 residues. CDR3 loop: CASQGVGARSEQYF. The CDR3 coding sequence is TGTGCCAGCCAAGGAGTGGGGGCTAGGAGCGAGCAGTACTTC.

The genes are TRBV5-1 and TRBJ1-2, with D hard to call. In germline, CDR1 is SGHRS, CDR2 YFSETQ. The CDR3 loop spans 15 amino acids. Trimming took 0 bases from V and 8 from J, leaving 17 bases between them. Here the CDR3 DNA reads TGCGCCAGCAGCTTGGGTGCGTTTCGGGATGGCGGCTACACCTTC. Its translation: CASSLGAFRDGGYTF.

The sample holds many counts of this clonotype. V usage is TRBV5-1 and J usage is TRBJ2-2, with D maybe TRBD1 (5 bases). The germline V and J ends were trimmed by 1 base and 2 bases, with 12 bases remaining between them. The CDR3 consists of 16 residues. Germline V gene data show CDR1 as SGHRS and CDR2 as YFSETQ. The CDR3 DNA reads TGCGCCAGCAGCTTGAGAGATCAGGGTAACACCGGGGAGCTGTTTTTT. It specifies CASSLRDQGNTGELFF.